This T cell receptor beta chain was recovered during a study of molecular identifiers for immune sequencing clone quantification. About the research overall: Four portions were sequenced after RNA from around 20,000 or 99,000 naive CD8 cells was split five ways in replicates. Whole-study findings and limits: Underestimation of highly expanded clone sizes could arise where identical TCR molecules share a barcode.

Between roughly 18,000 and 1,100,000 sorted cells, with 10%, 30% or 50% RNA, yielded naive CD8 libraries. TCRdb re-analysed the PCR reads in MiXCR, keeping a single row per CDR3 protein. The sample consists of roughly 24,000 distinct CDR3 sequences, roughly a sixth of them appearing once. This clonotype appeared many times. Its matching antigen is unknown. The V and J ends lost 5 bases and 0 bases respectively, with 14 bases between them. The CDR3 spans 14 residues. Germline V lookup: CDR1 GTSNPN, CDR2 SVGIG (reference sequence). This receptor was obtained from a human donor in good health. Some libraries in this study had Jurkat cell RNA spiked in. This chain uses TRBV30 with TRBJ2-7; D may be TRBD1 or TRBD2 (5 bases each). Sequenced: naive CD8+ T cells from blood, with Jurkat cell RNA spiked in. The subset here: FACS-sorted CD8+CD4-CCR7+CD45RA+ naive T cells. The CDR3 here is CAWDPGPSSYEQYF. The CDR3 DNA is TGTGCCTGGGATCCGGGGCCCTCCTCCTACGAGCAGTACTTC.